Following are 28 T cell receptor beta chains from one sample sequenced in a study of blood T cell repertoires in COVID-19. TCRdb keeps only in-frame clones here, not all; method: immunoSEQ multiplex PCR. The table includes about 200,000 clones, approximately 82% detected once. The sequenced sample consisted of peripheral blood. These receptors all come from a woman aged 45-59 years with acute or convalescent COVID-19.

This chain joins TRBV5-1 and TRBJ2-3; the match to TRBD1 covers 7 bases. After removal of 4 bases from V and 0 bases from J, the junction contained 5 bases not matched to a gene. The V gene's germline CDR1 is SGHRS and CDR2 YFSETQ. The CDR3 is 15 residues long. The CDR3: CASSRGQVSTDTQYF. In DNA, the CDR3 is TGCGCCAGCAGCCGTGGACAGGTTAGCACAGATACGCAGTATTTT.

The chain has TRBV7-6 and TRBJ2-2; D unclear. The CDR3 runs 15 residues. CDR1 is SGHVS, CDR2 FNYEAQ, per germline. Deletions cut 3 bases from V and 6 bases from J, with 14 bases between. This chain's CDR3 is CASSFSWMGAGELFF. The DNA for the CDR3 is TGTGCCAGCAGCTTTAGCTGGATGGGTGCCGGGGAGCTGTTTTTT.

The gene calls are TRBV5-1 and TRBJ2-3; 7 bases agree with TRBD2. CDR3 length: 16 residues. Looked up from germline, CDR1 is SGHRS and CDR2 is YFSETQ. V was pared by 0 bases and J by 0 bases, with 4 bases of the junction left unmatched. The DNA for the CDR3 is TGCGCCAGCAGCTTGGGGGGTAGCGGGAGCACAGATACGCAGTATTTT. Translated, it gives CASSLGGSGSTDTQYF.

The gene calls are TRBV10-3 and TRBJ2-5; D perhaps matches TRBD2 (7 bases). The length of the CDR3 is 14 residues. Germline V gene lookup returns CDR1 ENHRY and CDR2 SYGVKD. V shed 3 bases and J shed 5 bases, with 13 bases lying between them. CDR3 nucleotides: TGTGCCATCAGTGACGGCGGGGGCCGGGAGACCCAGTACTTC. Translated, it gives CAISDGGGRETQYF.

This clone was recorded only once. V gene TRBV27 combines with J gene TRBJ2-5, with 9 bases that match TRBD1. CDR1 is MNHEY, CDR2 SMNVEV, per germline (reference sequence). CDR3 length equals 13 residues. V gave up 6 bases and J gave up 5 bases; unmatched junction bases: 4. The DNA of the CDR3 is TGTGCCAGCAGGGACACAGGGGGCGAGACCCAGTACTTC. Translated, it gives CASRDTGGETQYF.

The chain recombines TRBV28 with TRBJ1-6; 9 positions agree with TRBD1. This CDR3 region has 15 residues. The germline gives CDR1 MDHEN, CDR2 SYDVKM. The trim removed 5 bases at V and 7 bases at J, leaving 6 bases unmatched. For the CDR3, the DNA is TGTGCCAGCAGTCGGGACAGGGCATTAAATTCACCCCTCCACTTT. Translating it yields CASSRDRALNSPLHF.

The chain couples TRBV24-1 to TRBJ1-5, with TRBD1 identical over 8 bases. CDR3 length equals 15 residues. With V trimmed by 4 bases and J by 2 bases, 3 bases remained unmatched. Germline V lookup: CDR1 KGHDR, CDR2 SFDVKD. The DNA for the CDR3 is TGTGCCACCAGTGACCGGGGACAGGGCAATCAGCCCCAGCATTTT. This translates into CATSDRGQGNQPQHF.

V gene TRBV7-2 combines with J gene TRBJ2-1, with 7 bases aligning to TRBD2. J gave up 1 base and V 8 bases, and 5 bases lay outside the gene matches. The CDR3 length is 14 residues. The germline CDR1 and CDR2 sequences are SGHTA and FQGNSA. In DNA form, the CDR3 reads TGTGCCAGCGGTGCGGGAGTTTCCTACAATGAGCAGTTCTTC. This gives the protein CASGAGVSYNEQFF.

The chain carries TRBV3-1 (or the pseudogene TRBV3-2) and TRBJ2-3, with TRBD1 matching over 7 bases. V lost 1 base to trimming and J lost 2 bases; unmatched junction nucleotides: 6. The length of the CDR3 is 16 residues. Germline lookup yields CDR1 LGHDT and CDR2 YNNKEL (reference sequence). The CDR3 DNA reads as TGTGCCAGCAGCCAAGTGGGGACAGTTCCCACAGATACGCAGTATTTT. It yields the protein CASSQVGTVPTDTQYF.

The table lists this clone with a few counts. The chain combines TRBV10-3 with TRBJ2-5, with 11 bases aligning to TRBD1. J lost 4 bases, V lost 6 bases, and 13 bases had no gene match. The CDR3 consists of 17 residues. Germline V gene sequence: CDR1 ENHRY, CDR2 SYGVKD. Here the CDR3 reads CAISQPGQGDRGETQYF. For the CDR3, the DNA is TGTGCCATCAGCCAACCGGGACAGGGGGATCGAGGAGAGACCCAGTACTTC.

J is TRBJ1-1 and V is TRBV5-1; D ambiguous. V dropped 1 base and J dropped 1 base, with 11 bases sitting between them. Per germline, CDR1 SGHRS and CDR2 YFSETQ. The CDR3 extends over 15 amino acids. The CDR3 region has the DNA TGCGCCAGCAGCTTGACCCCCTCGGGGAACACTGAAGCTTTCTTT. This gives the protein CASSLTPSGNTEAFF.

The CDR3 loop reads CASRPAGGTKTSGETQYF. The CDR3, as DNA: TGTGCCAGCAGGCCCGCCGGTGGCACCAAGACTAGCGGGGAGACCCAGTACTTC. The chain uses TRBV11-2 and TRBJ2-5, with TRBD2 identical over 10 bases. Germline CDR1 is SGHAT and CDR2 is FQNNGV. The CDR3 has 18 residues. The trim removed 6 bases at V and 5 bases at J, leaving 18 bases unmatched. The full variable domain, rest sourced from reference TRBV11-2 and TRBJ2-5, is EAGVAQSPRYKIIEKRQSVAFWCNPISGHATLYWYQQILGQGPKLLIQFQNNGVVDDSQLPKDRFSAERLKGVDSTLKIQPAKLEDSAVYLCASRPAGGTKTSGETQYFGPGTRLLVL.

The V call is TRBV19, the J call TRBJ2-1; tentatively, D is TRBD2 (6 bases). V dropped 1 base and J dropped 6 bases, with 7 bases sitting between them. The germline V gene encodes CDR1 LNHDA and CDR2 SQIVND (reference sequence). The CDR3 has 13 residues. CDR3 in amino acids: CASSIGLVNEQFF. The CDR3 coding sequence is TGTGCCAGTAGTATAGGACTAGTCAATGAGCAGTTCTTC.

The V and J genes are TRBV3-1 (or the pseudogene TRBV3-2) and TRBJ2-2, with 7 bases identical to TRBD1. The CDR3 is 16 residues long. Trimming took 4 bases from V and 4 from J; bases not matched to a gene: 9. Germline CDR1 and CDR2: LGHDT and YNNKEL (reference sequence). The CDR3 region has the DNA TGTGCCAGCAGCCTAAAGACAGGGAGAAGCACCGGGGAGCTGTTTTTT. Protein product: CASSLKTGRSTGELFF.

The chain has TRBV9 and TRBJ2-7; D may be TRBD1 (6 bases). Trimming shortened V by 4 bases and J by 2 bases, and 16 bases separated the two germline ends. CDR1 is SGDLS and CDR2 is YYNGEE in the germline V gene. The CDR3 covers 15 residues. CDR3 nucleotide sequence: TGTGCCAGCAGCCCCCTACCGGGACAAACCTACGAGCAGTACTTC. Protein sequence: CASSPLPGQTYEQYF.

This clone was found many times. This chain links TRBV28 with TRBJ2-7; D may be TRBD1 (7 bases). In germline, CDR1 is MDHEN, CDR2 SYDVKM. V lost 7 bases, J lost 9 bases, and 16 bases lay in between. CDR3 length: 12 amino acids. The CDR3 reads CASTPPRGAQYF. CDR3 nucleotides: TGTGCCAGCACCCCGCCCAGGGGGGCGCAGTACTTC.

The V gene is TRBV5-1, the J gene TRBJ2-1; 9 nucleotides align to TRBD2. Germline V lookup: CDR1 SGHRS, CDR2 YFSETQ. The CDR3 is made up of 14 amino acids. V lost 2 bases, J lost 9 bases, and 6 bases stayed unmatched. The CDR3 spells CASSFKREAPEQFF. In DNA, the CDR3 is TGCGCCAGCAGCTTCAAGCGGGAGGCCCCTGAGCAGTTCTTC. The variable domain in full, with the rest retrieved from reference TRBV5-1 and TRBJ2-1, is KAGVTQTPRYLIKTRGQQVTLSCSPISGHRSVSWYQQTPGQGLQFLFEYFSETQRNKGNFPGRFSGRQFSNSRSEMNVSTLELGDSALYLCASSFKREAPEQFFGPGTRLTVL.

The chain joins TRBV15 to TRBJ1-2, with 10 bases matching TRBD1. After removal of 1 base from V and 2 bases from J, the junction contained 1 base not matched to a gene. Per the germline V gene, CDR1 is LNHNV and CDR2 is YYDKDF (reference sequence). The CDR3 is 15 amino acids. CDR3 loop: CATSRGGQGNYGYTF. CDR3 nucleotide sequence: TGTGCCACCAGCAGAGGGGGACAGGGGAACTATGGCTACACCTTC.

On this clone: The sample carries other DNA sequences with the same CDR3. This chain connects TRBV3-1 (or the pseudogene TRBV3-2) to TRBJ1-1; no reliable D call. Germline-derived CDR1 and CDR2 are LGHDT and YNNKEL (reference sequence). The CDR3 loop spans 12 amino acids. Trimming pared 4 bases from V and 5 bases from J, leaving 8 bases between. This chain's CDR3 is CASSLTGTEAFF. DNA for the CDR3: TGTGCCAGCAGCCTCACGGGAACTGAAGCTTTCTTT.

This clone was counted a few times. The rearrangement links TRBV7-9 to TRBJ2-7; D remains unclear. The CDR3 contains 15 residues. Trimming cost V 2 bases and J 3 bases, with 14 bases left between them. Germline V lookup: CDR1 SEHNR, CDR2 FQNEAQ (reference sequence). DNA of the CDR3: TGTGCCAGCAGCTTATGGTTGTCAGGCAGCTACGAGCAGTACTTC. Translating gives CASSLWLSGSYEQYF.

The V call is TRBV19, the J call TRBJ2-2; maybe TRBD2 (5 bases). Trimming removed 1 base from V and 4 bases from J, with 10 bases in between. The V gene's germline CDR1 is LNHDA and CDR2 SQIVND (reference sequence). The CDR3 contains 15 residues. The CDR3 DNA follows: TGTGCCAGTAGTATAGCTAGTCGGGGCACCGGGGAGCTGTTTTTT. Translated, it gives CASSIASRGTGELFF.

J is TRBJ2-2 and V is TRBV3-1 (or the pseudogene TRBV3-2); D is perhaps TRBD2 (5 bases). This CDR3 has 13 amino acids. Trimming removed 9 bases from V and 0 bases from J, with 8 bases in between. The germline gives CDR1 LGHDT, CDR2 YNNKEL (reference sequence). CDR3 in DNA: TGTGCCAGTCGGGATCCGAACACCGGGGAGCTGTTTTTT. Amino acids: CASRDPNTGELFF.

The rearrangement uses TRBV7-2 and TRBJ2-3, with D possibly matching TRBD2 (6 bases). CDR1 and CDR2 (germline): SGHTA, FQGNSA. The CDR3 runs 13 residues. V dropped 5 bases and J dropped 6 bases, with 12 bases sitting between them. CDR3 in DNA: TGTGCCAGCAGCGGCGGGACTCTCGATACGCAGTATTTT. This codes for CASSGGTLDTQYF.

This chain joins TRBV18 and TRBJ2-5; TRBD2 might be the D (6 bases). V was cut by 2 bases and J by 4 bases, with 14 bases left in between. Germline CDR1 is KGHSH and CDR2 is LQKENI. The CDR3 sequence is 15 residues long. For the CDR3, the DNA is TGTGCCAGCTCACCAAGGAGGGTCCGGGGAGAGACCCAGTACTTC. It translates to CASSPRRVRGETQYF.

The V and J genes are TRBV19 and TRBJ2-2; 7 bases align to TRBD1. The CDR3 is 17 amino acids. In germline, CDR1 is LNHDA, CDR2 SQIVND (reference sequence). Unmatched junction bases numbered 10, after V lost 6 bases and J lost 0 bases. The CDR3 nucleotides are TGTGCCAGTAGACTTCGCCGGGACAGCTCGAACACCGGGGAGCTGTTTTTT. Protein product: CASRLRRDSSNTGELFF.

The chain couples TRBV27 to TRBJ2-3; TRBD2 matches 15 bases. J was trimmed by 4 bases and V by 6 bases; bases with no gene match: 11. Germline CDR1 MNHEY, CDR2 SMNVEV (reference sequence). CDR3 length equals 18 residues. The CDR3 protein is CASSRGLAGGVYPDTQYF. As DNA, the CDR3 is TGTGCCAGCAGCCGTGGACTAGCGGGAGGGGTCTACCCAGATACGCAGTATTTT.

The chain couples TRBV11-2 to TRBJ2-1, with 8 bases matching TRBD2. Unmatched junction bases numbered 10, after V lost 3 bases and J lost 9 bases. In germline, CDR1 is SGHAT, CDR2 FQNNGV. The CDR3 extends over 15 amino acids. CDR3 residues: CASSLPGLALSEQFF. The CDR3 DNA sequence: TGTGCCAGCAGCTTGCCCGGACTAGCTTTAAGTGAGCAGTTCTTC.

The rearrangement links TRBV7-9 to TRBJ2-2; D not certain. Germline V gene sequence: CDR1 SEHNR, CDR2 FQNEAQ (reference sequence). With 5 bases removed from V and 5 bases from J, the gap between germline ends came to 6 bases. This CDR3 contains 12 residues. The CDR3 reads CASSPFTGELFF. CDR3 DNA: TGTGCCAGCAGCCCGTTTACCGGGGAGCTGTTTTTT.